The subject of this entry is one T cell receptor beta chain. TCRdb's table, derived via immunoSEQ multiplex PCR, lists solely in-frame clones and lacks some. Of 270,000 or so clones in the sample, around 93% were seen once. The data originate from a study of blood T cell repertoires in COVID-19. Study-level background: The cDNA or gDNA used as material had been derived from T cells, B-cell-depleted T cells, or PBMCs.

Participant ages covered about 18 to 90 years across some 25 US areas. Self-reported history from a screening survey and questionnaire set each donor's cohort. Within 2 weeks before study entry, exposed participants met a COVID-19 case. There are 15 residues in the CDR3. J gave up 4 bases and V 5 bases, and 8 bases lay outside the gene matches. CDR1 SEHNR and CDR2 FQNEAQ come from the germline V gene (reference sequence). The TCR was taken from a man aged 40-55 years who had been exposed to COVID-19. V and J are TRBV7-9 and TRBJ2-3, with 8 bases aligning to TRBD2. Sequencing used PBMCs or T cells enriched from blood (not recorded which). DNA of the CDR3: TGTGCCAGCAGCCAGGGGAGCGGGAGTGCAGATACGCAGTATTTT. As protein: CASSQGSGSADTQYF.